This T cell receptor beta chain was profiled in a study of shared clonotypes between healthy human individuals (dated by TCRdb to the early 2020s). In the study overall: A few men and two women, aged 18 to 49 years, made up the cohort. Per donor, three plates each were used for CD4 naive and CD4 memory, two for CD8 naive, and one for CD8 memory. Blood TCR repertoires of about five healthy adults were deeply sequenced to estimate repertoire size and the extent of clonotype sharing between individuals. Each donor's leukapheresis produced roughly between about 0.9 and 9.5 billion PBMCs. To increase sequencing depth and limit assay-specific biases, different laboratories used diverse techniques to prepare libraries and sequence TCR repertoires. The study at large found these results: Naive subsets generally had larger estimated clonotype richness than memory subsets did. Pairwise subsampling indicated that sequencing depth was expected to affect the degree of clonotype sharing among donors. Incomplete sequencing was indicated by rarefaction of sorted-subset datasets, despite the large sequencing depth. Sharing across several donors was observed for approximately 5% of naive CD4, less than 4% of naive CD8, 2.3% of memory CD4, and roughly 0.4% of memory CD8 clonotypes. Because the study included a small number of donors, the genetic and exposure-history diversity represented was limited. Compared with non-shared clonotypes, clonotypes shared by all four sorted-subset donors had higher generation probabilities. Sampling was restricted to blood, and TCR repertoires in tissue are likely to differ from TCR repertoires in blood.

The germline V gene yields MNHEY for CDR1 and SVGAGI for CDR2. V is pruned by 0 bases and J by 8 bases, leaving 4 bases of the junction without a gene match. The CDR3 contains 15 residues, cysteine and phenylalanine counted. The CDR3 DNA has 45 bases and is translated from base 1. CD8 naive samples consisted of CD45RO-negative cells that were positively selected for CCR7, yielding a CD45RA+CCR7+ population without TemRA cells. The donors were healthy, HIV-negative adults with no recently reported acute infections or vaccinations. Every donor was a Caucasian adult living in Nashville, Tennessee, USA. Blood was collected by leukapheresis, and PBMCs were isolated by Ficoll-Histopaque density gradient centrifugation and then cryopreserved in liquid nitrogen vapor phase. Analytical flow cytometry was used to check the purity and quantity of each magnetically sorted T cell population. Genomic DNA was isolated from every sorted fraction and measured by UV absorbance on a Nanodrop 2000c.

TCR CDR3 regions were amplified from genomic DNA by multiplex PCR using the deep immunoSEQ assay. Extracted genomic DNA from each cell subset was spread evenly across all wells of several immunoSEQ 96-well plates, with each plate serving as a replicate. For sorted subsets, 150 to 250 ng of genomic DNA, equivalent to roughly 30,000 T cell genomes, went into each replicate PCR. Purified libraries were quantified with a Qubit 3.0 fluorometer, sized on a Bioanalyzer 2100, and re-quantified with the KAPA Library Quantification kit. Every immunoSEQ 96-well plate was sequenced on a separate single-read 150-cycle Illumina NextSeq 550 flow cell. For the original study's pipeline: Because the immunoSEQ output held only junctional sequences and lacked quality scores, the filtering could not match the filtering applied to full-length reads. Sequences were annotated with PyIR, a Python wrapper for IgBLAST v1.9, using IMGT germline references to assign V/J genes and CDR3. Any read was removed if the V/J assignment was weak (E-value above 1e-6), the CDR3 was missing, or the read contained stop codons, out-of-frame junctions, or ambiguous translated residues. V3J clonotypes were defined by identical inferred V gene, J gene, and CDR3 amino acid sequence. Percentage overlap between repertoires was computed as shared unique clonotypes divided by the size of the smaller repertoire. Richness of each repertoire was evaluated using RTK rarefaction, the Chao1 estimator, and Recon v2.1 estimates of unobserved clonotypes. Generation probabilities for all TCRbeta clonotypes obtained by the gDNA method from four donors were computed using OLGA. TCRdb provides this immuneACCESS table in a form limited to in-frame rearrangements. Some clones are lacking; in checked studies, under half of them reflect an unresolved V gene, and why the rest are absent is not known. V and J calls and clone size are those listed in that table; D and trimming were worked out from the DNA. The sample table shows about 2.2 million clones, and about 94% are seen once. Of the sample, 1.5% to 2% falls within the top ten clones.

This clone appeared a single time. Which antigen it targets is not known. Base qualities were left out, and no much larger clone turns up one base away. The chain is made from TRBV6-5 and TRBJ2-1, with 10 middle bases fitting TRBD2. The sequencing input was naive CD8+ T cells from PBMCs. The meaning of the sample's cell subset or site label: CD45RA+CCR7+. This sequence originates from a man between 18 and 35 years old in good health. Some clones in this sample may be carry-over from other donors' samples. CDR3 region: CASSYSAGGGYEQFF. The DNA sequence is given as TGTGCCAGCAGTTACTCAGCGGGAGGGGGGTATGAGCAGTTCTTC.